These T cell receptor beta chains were read from a single sample in a study of CD8+CD57+ T cells in acquired aplastic anemia. MiXCR, applied by TCRdb to the reads, yields one record per CDR3 protein. Here the sample spans 220,000 or so distinct CDR3 sequences, 50% to 70% being singletons. The sample consisted of sorted CD4+, CD8+, or CD8+CD57+ T cells (not recorded which) from PBMCs. The source of these receptors is a human donor with aplastic anemia. CDR3s include the opening cysteine and the closing phenylalanine or tryptophan. D genes are given only for firm matches. Clone size, where shown, is once, few, many, or a class for clones that have expanded.

CDR3nt	CDR3aa	v_gene	abundance	d_gene	j_gene
TGTGCCAGCGGTCAGGGGGGAACTAATGAAAAACTGTTTTTT	CASGQGGTNEKLFF	TRBV12-3/TRBV12-4	NA	TRBD1	TRBJ1-4
TGTGCCAGCAGGGGTTACGAGCAGTACTTC	CASRGYEQYF	TRBV6-1	many	NA	TRBJ2-7
TGCGCCAGCAGCGGGACGGCTAGTGGTGTGGGTGAGCAGTTCTTC	CASSGTASGVGEQFF	TRBV5-1	NA	NA	TRBJ2-1
TGCAGTGCTAGAGATGGGATATCTAACTATGGCTACACCTTC	CSARDGISNYGYTF	TRBV20-1	NA	NA	TRBJ1-2
TGCAGTGCTAGAGTCCTCTCGGACACTGAAGCTTTCTTT	CSARVLSDTEAFF	TRBV20-1	NA	NA	TRBJ1-1
TGTGCCACATTTAGGGGGAAGGACTACGAGCAGTACTTC	CATFRGKDYEQYF	TRBV19	few	NA	TRBJ2-7
TGTGCCACCAGTGATTTTACTTCAGGGGAAGGCTACACCTTC	CATSDFTSGEGYTF	TRBV24-1	NA	NA	TRBJ1-2
TGCGCCAGCAGCTTGGCGGCAGGGCTGTCCTACGAGCAGTACTTC	CASSLAAGLSYEQYF	TRBV5-1	NA	NA	TRBJ2-7
TGTGCCAGCAGTGAATCGTACACGTCGATCTTCTACAATGAGCAGTTCTTC	CASSESYTSIFYNEQFF	TRBV25-1	NA	NA	TRBJ2-1
TGTGCCATTCCTCCCCGACATAGCAATCAGCCCCAGCATTTT	CAIPPRHSNQPQHF	TRBV19	NA	NA	TRBJ1-5
TGCAGTGCTATCAGGACCGGGGAGCTGTTTTTT	CSAIRTGELFF	TRBV20-1	NA	NA	TRBJ2-2
TGCAGTGCTAGGAAAGGGGCTAATGAAAAACTGTTTTTT	CSARKGANEKLFF	TRBV20-1	NA	NA	TRBJ1-4